A single sample gave rise to the 21 T cell receptor beta chains below, sequenced in a study of blood T cell repertoires in COVID-19. Profiling relied on immunoSEQ multiplex PCR, and the TCRdb table lists in-frame clones only, not all of them. Of over 120,000 clones in the sample, about 89% are singletons; the top ten hold around 40%. Sequencing was carried out using peripheral blood. Receptors originate from a man over 45 who had recovered from COVID-19.

The chain employs TRBV18 and TRBJ1-1, with D tentatively TRBD1 (5 bases). CDR1 and CDR2 from the germline V gene are KGHSH and LQKENI. Trimming removed 4 bases from V and 0 bases from J, with 12 bases in between. CDR3 length equals 15 residues. Here the CDR3 reads CASSLNTGMNTEAFF. CDR3 coding DNA: TGTGCCAGCTCACTTAACACAGGCATGAACACTGAAGCTTTCTTT.

This clone came up a few times. This chain joins TRBV30 and TRBJ2-7, with 7 bases lining up with TRBD2. Trimming took 0 bases from V and 3 from J; bases not matched to a gene: 5. The CDR3 spans 14 residues. Germline V lookup: CDR1 GTSNPN, CDR2 SVGIG (reference sequence). This CDR3 is CAWSVPGGVYEQYF. DNA of the CDR3: TGTGCCTGGAGTGTGCCGGGGGGAGTCTACGAGCAGTACTTC.

As DNA, the CDR3 is TGCGCCAGCAGCCAAGATGTCGGGACTAGCGGGGCCACCACGCAGTATTTT. Protein product: CASSQDVGTSGATTQYF. The chain has TRBV4-1 and TRBJ2-3, with TRBD2 matching 13 bases. After removal of 0 bases from V and 9 bases from J, the junction contained 9 bases not matched to a gene. CDR3 size: 17 residues. The germline CDR1 and CDR2 sequences are MGHRA and YSYEKL.

The chain couples TRBV5-4 to TRBJ2-2; D might be TRBD1 (6 bases). V lost 2 bases to trimming and J lost 5 bases, with 16 bases between them. The CDR3 length is 16 residues. The germline V gene has CDR1 SGHNT and CDR2 YYREEE (reference sequence). The CDR3 reads CASSLQGAFRTGELFF. CDR3 DNA sequence: TGTGCCAGCAGCTTACAGGGAGCTTTCAGGACCGGGGAGCTGTTTTTT. Using reference TRBV5-4 and TRBJ2-2 for the parts outside the CDR3, the full variable domain is ETGVTQSPTHLIKTRGQQVTLRCSSQSGHNTVSWYQQALGQGPQFIFQYYREEENGRGNFPPRFSGLQFPNYSSELNVNALELDDSALYLCASSLQGAFRTGELFFGEGSRLTVL.

The rearrangement uses TRBV7-2 and TRBJ2-7; D is ambiguous. The CDR3 loop spans 12 amino acids. V lost 5 bases and J lost 1, with 6 bases in between. Germline loops: CDR1 SGHTA, CDR2 FQGNSA. CDR3 amino acids: CASSLPSYEQYF. The CDR3 coding sequence is TGTGCCAGCAGCCTCCCTTCCTACGAGCAGTACTTC.

As concerns this clone: A junction end diverges from the germline sequence, so it may reflect a read error. In DNA, the CDR3 is TGCGCCAGTAGGAAATACAGGGGAGAAGACTACACCTTC. It translates to CASRKYRGEDYTF. V gene TRBV5-6 combines with J gene TRBJ1-2, with 7 bases matching TRBD1. The CDR3 covers 13 residues. Per the germline V gene, CDR1 is SGHDT and CDR2 is YYEEEE.

The chain combines TRBV2 with TRBJ1-5; 11 bases match TRBD1. J was trimmed by 5 bases and V by 5 bases; bases with no gene match: 2. There are 14 residues in the CDR3. Per the germline V gene, CDR1 is SNHLY and CDR2 is FYNNEI. The CDR3 reads CASSQDRGHQPQHF. The CDR3 bases are TGTGCCAGCAGTCAGGACAGGGGGCATCAGCCCCAGCATTTT.

This clone has a count of ten or more. The chain employs TRBV6-4 and TRBJ2-1; a possible D gene is TRBD1 (5 bases). The length of the CDR3 is 13 residues. The ends were cut back, 5 bases at V and 2 bases at J, with 7 bases in the middle. Germline V gene lookup returns CDR1 MRHNA and CDR2 SNTAGT. The CDR3 region is CASSTTAYNEQFF. The CDR3 DNA reads TGTGCCAGCAGTACGACAGCCTACAATGAGCAGTTCTTC.

This chain uses TRBV13 with TRBJ2-5; maybe TRBD1 (5 bases). The V gene's germline CDR1 is PRHDT and CDR2 FYEKMQ (reference sequence). CDR3 size: 16 residues. The V end was cut by 0 bases, the J end by 5 bases, with 16 bases between. The CDR3 DNA is TGTGCCAGCAGCTTAGGCCTCCAGGGCCGCTGGGAGACCCAGTACTTC. Protein sequence: CASSLGLQGRWETQYF.

The chain uses TRBV7-9 and TRBJ2-1, with TRBD1 identical over 7 bases. Germline V gives CDR1 SEHNR, CDR2 FQNEAQ (reference sequence). Germline trimming cut 5 bases from V and 3 bases from J; bases unmatched to any gene: 13. The CDR3 has 17 amino acids. The DNA of the CDR3 is TGTGCCAGCAGCAAACTACCGACAGGGTTTGGCTACAATGAGCAGTTCTTC. It translates to CASSKLPTGFGYNEQFF.

The chain employs TRBV3-1 (or the pseudogene TRBV3-2) and TRBJ2-4, with a tentative D call TRBD2 (6 bases). V shed 1 base and J shed 0 bases, with 16 bases lying between them. This CDR3 region has 18 residues. Germline loops: CDR1 LGHDT, CDR2 YNNKEL (reference sequence). The CDR3 is CASSQGLRGALAKNIQYF. The DNA of the CDR3 is TGTGCCAGCAGCCAAGGATTACGCGGGGCCCTAGCCAAAAACATTCAGTACTTC.

The rearrangement uses TRBV19 and TRBJ1-4; 7 nucleotides agree with TRBD1. The V gene's germline CDR1 is LNHDA and CDR2 SQIVND (reference sequence). CDR3 size: 16 residues. The junction had 11 bases not matched to a gene; V was cut back by 9 bases and J by 1 base. This CDR3 reads CASKGAGTLTNEKLFF. In DNA form, the CDR3 reads TGTGCCAGCAAGGGGGCGGGGACTTTAACTAATGAAAAACTGTTTTTT.

The chain carries TRBV29-1 and TRBJ2-3, with TRBD2 as a possible D gene (5 bases). The V gene's germline CDR1 is SQVTM and CDR2 ANQGSEA. The V end lost 5 bases, the J end lost 2 bases, and 14 bases lay between the germline ends. The CDR3 runs 14 residues. The CDR3 region is CSVRQSGYTDTQYF. The CDR3 DNA is TGCAGCGTTAGACAAAGCGGATACACAGATACGCAGTATTTT.

The J gene is TRBJ2-1, the V gene TRBV5-1; tentative D call: TRBD1 (7 bases). Germline lookup yields CDR1 SGHRS and CDR2 YFSETQ. V dropped 0 bases and J dropped 14 bases, with 12 bases sitting between them. The CDR3 consists of 12 residues. As DNA, the CDR3 is TGCGCCAGCAGCTTGGGTGGCAGGGGGGAGTTCTTC. This translates into CASSLGGRGEFF.

The chain uses TRBV15 and TRBJ2-5; D may be TRBD1 (5 bases). The V end lost 0 bases, the J end lost 2 bases, and 10 bases lay between the germline ends. Germline values: CDR1 LNHNV, CDR2 YYDKDF (reference sequence). This CDR3 spans 15 amino acids. The CDR3 sequence is CATSREGAAQETQYF. DNA for the CDR3: TGTGCCACCAGCAGAGAAGGGGCCGCGCAAGAGACCCAGTACTTC.

V is TRBV19 and J is TRBJ2-1; D uncertain. V lost 0 bases and J lost 4, with 7 bases in between. CDR1 LNHDA and CDR2 SQIVND come from the germline V gene (reference sequence). CDR3 length: 14 amino acids. The CDR3 DNA follows: TGTGCCAGTAGTATAGACGGTGTTTACAATGAGCAGTTCTTC. As protein: CASSIDGVYNEQFF.

This chain connects TRBV19 to TRBJ1-5; a possible D gene is TRBD1 (5 bases). The CDR3 consists of 15 residues. Germline CDR1 reads LNHDA; CDR2 reads SQIVND (reference sequence). V was cut by 6 bases and J by 4 bases, with 16 bases left in between. The CDR3 sequence is CASSPNRFRNQPQHF. CDR3 coding DNA: TGTGCCAGTAGCCCTAACAGGTTTCGGAATCAGCCCCAGCATTTT. Using reference TRBV19 and TRBJ1-5 for the parts outside the CDR3, the full variable domain is DGGITQSPKYLFRKEGQNVTLSCEQNLNHDAMYWYRQDPGQGLRLIYYSQIVNDFQKGDIAEGYSVSREKKESFPLTVTSAQKNPTAFYLCASSPNRFRNQPQHFGDGTRLSIL.

The chain has TRBV7-2 and TRBJ2-7, with TRBD2 matching over 7 bases. Germline V gene sequence: CDR1 SGHTA, CDR2 FQGNSA. The CDR3 totals 14 residues. With V trimmed by 1 base and J by 3 bases, 3 bases remained unmatched. The CDR3 region has the DNA TGTGCCAGCAGCTTAGACGGCGGGAGCTACGAGCAGTACTTC. Translating gives CASSLDGGSYEQYF.

On this clone itself: The same CDR3 is also encoded by other DNA sequences in this sample. The chain combines TRBV6-5 with TRBJ1-1; D not certain. V shed 5 bases and J shed 2 bases, with 3 bases lying between them. The CDR3 has 11 amino acids. Per the germline V gene, CDR1 is MNHEY and CDR2 is SVGAGI. For the CDR3, the DNA is TGTGCCAGCAGTACTAACACTGAAGCTTTCTTT. This codes for CASSTNTEAFF.

V and J are TRBV5-1 and TRBJ1-4; D remains unclear. The CDR3 has 14 residues. Trimming left V 5 bases short and J 0 bases short, with 8 bases between. CDR1 SGHRS and CDR2 YFSETQ come from the germline V gene. In DNA form, the CDR3 reads TGCGCCAGCAGGGAGGCGCCAACTAATGAAAAACTGTTTTTT. Amino acids: CASREAPTNEKLFF.

CDR3 bases: TGTGCCAGCAGCCAAGATCGTTCTGGGCACTATGGCTACACCTTC. Residues: CASSQDRSGHYGYTF. The chain couples TRBV3-1 (or the pseudogene TRBV3-2) to TRBJ1-2; D gene ambiguous. V lost 0 bases to trimming and J lost 3 bases, with 11 bases between them. This CDR3 spans 15 amino acids. Germline assignment: CDR1 LGHDT and CDR2 YNNKEL (reference sequence).